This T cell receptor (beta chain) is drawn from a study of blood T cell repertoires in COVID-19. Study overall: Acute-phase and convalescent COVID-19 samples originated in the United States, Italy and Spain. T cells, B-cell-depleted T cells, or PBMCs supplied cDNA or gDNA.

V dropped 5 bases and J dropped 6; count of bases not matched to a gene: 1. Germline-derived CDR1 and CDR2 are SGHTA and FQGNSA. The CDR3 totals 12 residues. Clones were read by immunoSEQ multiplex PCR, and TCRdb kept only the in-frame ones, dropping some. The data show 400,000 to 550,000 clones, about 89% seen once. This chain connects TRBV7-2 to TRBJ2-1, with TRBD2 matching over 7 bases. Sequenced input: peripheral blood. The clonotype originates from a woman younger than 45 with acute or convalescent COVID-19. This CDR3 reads CASSAGVNEQFF. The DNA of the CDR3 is TGTGCCAGCAGCGCGGGGGTCAATGAGCAGTTCTTC.